A selection of T cell receptor beta chains follows, all from one sample in a study of OX40 agonist ivuxolimab in advanced cancers. Repertoires were generated with immunoSEQ multiplex PCR, while TCRdb's copy carries only in-frame clones and drops some. Of tens of thousands of clones in the sample, approximately 85% were seen once. The starting material was CD4+ or CD8+ T cells sorted from blood, obtained in a trial of the OX40 agonist ivuxolimab. The receptor source for this set is an adult with an advanced solid tumor such as melanoma, head and neck, liver or kidney cancer. Each CDR3 is given with its conserved first and last residue. A D gene is named only where the DNA matches it firmly. Not all rows give a size; the values are once, few, many and, for expanded clones, a class.

v_gene	d_gene	j_gene	abundance	CDR3aa	CDR3nt
TRBV13	-	TRBJ2-3	-	CASSLGGRGTDTQYF	TGTGCCAGCAGCTTAGGGGGCAGGGGCACAGATACGCAGTATTTT
TRBV30	-	TRBJ2-7	-	CAWSGGGGRYEQYF	TGTGCCTGGAGCGGGGGCGGGGGCCGGTACGAGCAGTACTTC
TRBV6-6	-	TRBJ1-5	-	CASSYSTGEDQPQHF	TGTGCCAGCAGTTACTCCACGGGGGAAGATCAGCCCCAGCATTTT
TRBV6-9	-	TRBJ1-5	few	CASSEEGRARYQPQHF	TGTGCCAGCAGTGAAGAAGGCAGGGCTCGGTATCAGCCCCAGCATTTT
TRBV5-1	-	TRBJ2-7	-	CASSLRDGPSYEQYF	TGCGCCAGCAGCCTCCGGGACGGCCCTTCCTACGAGCAGTACTTC
TRBV13	-	TRBJ2-5	-	CASSARLRVQETQYF	TGTGCCAGCAGCGCTAGGCTAAGGGTACAAGAGACCCAGTACTTC
TRBV12-5	TRBD1	TRBJ2-1	once	CASGDTGGNSYNEQFF	TGTGCTAGTGGAGATACAGGGGGTAACTCCTACAATGAGCAGTTCTTC
TRBV13	-	TRBJ1-6	-	CASSRWGETSSPLHF	TGTGCCAGCAGCCGGTGGGGGGAGACCTCTTCACCCCTCCACTTT
TRBV28	TRBD1	TRBJ1-5	-	CASITRDREFDQPQHF	TGTGCCAGCATCACCCGGGACAGGGAATTCGATCAGCCCCAGCATTTT
TRBV5-6	TRBD1	TRBJ1-1	-	CASSGTGTGITEAFF	TGTGCCAGCAGCGGAACCGGGACAGGGATCACTGAAGCTTTCTTT
TRBV4-2	-	TRBJ1-1	-	CASSQEEQGNTEAFF	TGTGCCAGCAGCCAAGAGGAACAGGGGAACACTGAAGCTTTCTTT
TRBV27	-	TRBJ2-1	-	CASSVRTSNEQFF	TGTGCCAGCAGTGTCAGGACATCCAATGAGCAGTTCTTC
TRBV13	-	TRBJ1-2	-	CASSVTGEKYGYTF	TGTGCCAGCAGCGTTACGGGAGAGAAGTATGGCTACACCTTC
TRBV4-3	TRBD1	TRBJ1-6	-	CASSPSPGQSTSPLHF	TGCGCCAGCAGCCCGTCACCGGGACAGTCTACCTCACCCCTCCACTTT
TRBV9	-	TRBJ1-3	-	CASSVWGSSGNTIYF	TGTGCCAGCAGCGTGTGGGGCAGCTCTGGAAACACCATATATTTT
TRBV4-1	TRBD2	TRBJ2-3	-	CASSPLWTSAHTDTQYF	TGCGCCAGCAGCCCCCTCTGGACTAGCGCCCACACAGATACGCAGTATTTT
TRBV7-6	-	TRBJ2-2	-	CASSLVVGQNTGELFF	TGTGCCAGCAGCTTAGTGGTGGGACAGAACACCGGGGAGCTGTTTTTT
TRBV2	-	TRBJ1-3	-	CASTLRRGQRPGNTIYF	TGTGCCAGCACTCTCCGACGAGGACAACGGCCTGGAAACACCATATATTTT
TRBV7-9	-	TRBJ1-3	-	CASSPTLGPFSGNTIYF	TGTGCCAGCAGTCCCACCCTGGGACCCTTCTCTGGAAACACCATATATTTT
TRBV7-2	-	TRBJ2-3	-	CASSFLSDTQYF	TGTGCCAGCAGCTTCCTATCAGATACGCAGTATTTT
TRBV19	-	TRBJ1-1	few	CAGGDTEAFF	TGTGCCGGTGGCGACACTGAAGCTTTCTTT
TRBV27	-	TRBJ2-6	-	CASSLQVTGANVLTF	TGTGCCAGCAGTTTACAGGTAACTGGGGCCAACGTCCTGACTTTC
TRBV9	TRBD1	TRBJ1-4	-	CASSPQGGARNEKLFF	TGTGCCAGCAGCCCCCAGGGGGGGGCAAGGAATGAAAAACTGTTTTTT
TRBV27	-	TRBJ1-1	-	CASSEGTEAFF	TGTGCCAGCTCGGAGGGAACTGAAGCTTTCTTT
TRBV27	-	TRBJ2-7	-	CASSPGTAGYEQYF	TGTGCCAGCAGTCCCGGGACGGCCGGTTACGAGCAGTACTTC
TRBV10-1	-	TRBJ2-3	-	CASSESRLADTQYF	TGCGCCAGCAGTGAGTCTCGCCTGGCAGATACGCAGTATTTT
TRBV28	-	TRBJ1-2	-	CASTNTGFYGYTF	TGTGCCAGCACAAACACAGGGTTCTATGGCTACACCTTC
TRBV11-3	-	TRBJ2-1	-	CASSRGSYNEQFF	TGTGCCAGCAGCAGGGGCTCCTACAATGAGCAGTTCTTC
TRBV9	-	TRBJ2-2	-	CASSVVRGAINTGELFF	TGTGCCAGCAGCGTAGTGCGCGGGGCTATAAACACCGGGGAGCTGTTTTTT
TRBV9	-	TRBJ2-7	-	CASSVAAGPYEQYF	TGTGCCAGCAGCGTAGCGGCAGGGCCCTACGAGCAGTACTTC
TRBV28	TRBD1	TRBJ2-7	-	CASSKQGNEQYF	TGTGCCAGCAGTAAACAGGGGAACGAGCAGTACTTC
TRBV6-1	-	TRBJ1-1	-	CASSPLPKMNTEAFF	TGTGCCAGCAGTCCTTTACCGAAGATGAACACTGAAGCTTTCTTT
TRBV7-9	TRBD1	TRBJ1-1	-	CASSLGPGGITEAFF	TGTGCCAGCAGCTTAGGACCAGGGGGCATCACTGAAGCTTTCTTT
TRBV27	-	TRBJ1-6	-	CASSPRQVTRSYNSPLHF	TGTGCCAGCAGTCCCCGACAGGTCACACGCTCCTATAATTCACCCCTCCACTTT
TRBV13	-	TRBJ1-2	once	CASSLPGTNYGYTF	TGTGCCAGCAGCTTACCAGGGACTAACTATGGCTACACCTTC
TRBV6-6	TRBD1	TRBJ2-7	-	CASSPGTGFYEQYF	TGTGCCAGCAGCCCCGGGACAGGGTTCTACGAGCAGTACTTC
TRBV7-6	-	TRBJ2-3	-	CASSLGTAADTQYF	TGTGCCAGCAGCTTAGGTACGGCTGCAGATACGCAGTATTTT
TRBV23-1	-	TRBJ2-3	-	CASSHLKGTSLGGDTQYF	TGCGCCAGCAGTCACCTCAAGGGGACCTCACTAGGTGGAGATACGCAGTATTTT
TRBV10-2	TRBD2	TRBJ2-3	-	CASSPLAGAFTDTQYF	TGCGCCAGCAGTCCACTAGCGGGGGCGTTCACAGATACGCAGTATTTT
TRBV7-2	TRBD1	TRBJ1-5	-	CASSSRDRGLSQPQHF	TGTGCCAGCAGCTCCCGGGACAGGGGGCTAAGTCAGCCCCAGCATTTT
TRBV7-8	TRBD1	TRBJ1-4	-	CASSLVARGSLSTNEKLFF	TGTGCCAGCAGCTTAGTCGCCAGGGGGAGTCTTTCAACTAATGAAAAACTGTTTTTT
TRBV15	-	TRBJ2-7	once	CATSDYRVLYEQYF	TGTGCCACCAGCGATTACAGGGTTCTCTACGAGCAGTACTTC
TRBV6-5	-	TRBJ1-2	-	CASSYSGAYYGYTF	TGTGCCAGCAGTTACTCCGGGGCTTACTATGGCTACACCTTC
TRBV4-3	-	TRBJ1-1	-	CASSQEQGFTEAFF	TGCGCCAGCAGCCAAGAACAGGGCTTCACTGAAGCTTTCTTT
TRBV9	TRBD1	TRBJ2-3	-	CASSDPSTGGETDTQYF	TGTGCCAGCAGCGACCCTTCGACAGGGGGCGAGACAGATACGCAGTATTTT
TRBV4-1	TRBD2	TRBJ2-7	-	CASSGGDRSSYEQYF	TGCGCCAGTAGCGGGGGGGACAGGAGCTCCTACGAGCAGTACTTC